The 5 T cell receptor beta chains below were found in one sample sequenced in a study of a mutant IDH1 vaccine in newly diagnosed glioma. The protocol was immunoSEQ multiplex PCR, while the TCRdb copy is restricted to in-frame clones and leaves out a portion. Here the sample spans about 38,000 clones, 92% being singletons. This sample's time point: baseline, week 1 (first vaccination visit). As for treatment: pre-vaccination baseline after standard-of-care therapy. Sequenced material: PBMCs, taken from a glioma patient treated with radiotherapy, temozolomide or both. The receptors were sampled from a man aged 18 to 29 with glioma.

This CDR3 is CASSLGMGVASQETQYF. Written as DNA, the CDR3 is TGTGCCAGCAGCTTAGGTATGGGGGTAGCGAGCCAAGAGACCCAGTACTTC. This chain links TRBV7-9 with TRBJ2-5; D possibly matches TRBD1 or TRBD2 (5 bases each). Trimming pared 1 base from V and 1 base from J, leaving 16 bases between. Germline CDR1 is SEHNR and CDR2 is FQNEAQ (reference sequence). This CDR3 has 17 amino acids.

V gene TRBV4-3 combines with J gene TRBJ2-3, with no clear D. V was clipped by 0 bases and J by 0 bases, with 7 bases between them. Germline CDR1 is LGHNA and CDR2 is YSLEER. The CDR3 spans 15 residues. CDR3 sequence (DNA): TGCGCCAGCAGCCAAGATGGCCAAAGCACAGATACGCAGTATTTT. Translated: CASSQDGQSTDTQYF.

V is TRBV5-6 and J is TRBJ1-2; 8 nucleotides match TRBD1. This CDR3 spans 14 amino acids. Germline V lookup: CDR1 SGHDT, CDR2 YYEEEE. Trimming at V came to 3 bases and at J to 8 bases, leaving 9 bases not matched to a gene. The CDR3 is CASSWDRPGRGYTF. Here the CDR3 DNA reads TGTGCCAGCAGCTGGGACAGGCCCGGGAGAGGCTACACCTTC.

The chain is built from TRBV7-9 and TRBJ2-2; D not resolved. The CDR3 has 12 amino acids. The V gene's germline CDR1 is SEHNR and CDR2 FQNEAQ (reference sequence). V lost 5 bases, J lost 5 bases, and 6 bases lay in between. CDR3 loop: CASSQRTGELFF. The CDR3 region has the DNA TGTGCCAGCAGCCAAAGAACCGGGGAGCTGTTTTTT. Full variable domain (missing parts from reference TRBV7-9 and TRBJ2-2): DTGVSQNPRHKITKRGQNVTFRCDPISEHNRLYWYRQTLGQGPEFLTYFQNEAQLEKSRLLSDRFSAERPKGSFSTLEIQRTEQGDSAMYLCASSQRTGELFFGEGSRLTVL.

The V gene is TRBV5-1, the J gene TRBJ1-1; 10 positions agree with TRBD1. CDR1 is SGHRS and CDR2 is YFSETQ in the germline V gene. CDR3 length: 14 amino acids. The V and J ends lost 4 bases and 5 bases, in that order; junction bases with no gene match: 5. CDR3 loop: CASSGGQGRTEAFF. The CDR3 bases are TGCGCCAGCAGCGGGGGACAGGGGCGGACTGAAGCTTTCTTT.